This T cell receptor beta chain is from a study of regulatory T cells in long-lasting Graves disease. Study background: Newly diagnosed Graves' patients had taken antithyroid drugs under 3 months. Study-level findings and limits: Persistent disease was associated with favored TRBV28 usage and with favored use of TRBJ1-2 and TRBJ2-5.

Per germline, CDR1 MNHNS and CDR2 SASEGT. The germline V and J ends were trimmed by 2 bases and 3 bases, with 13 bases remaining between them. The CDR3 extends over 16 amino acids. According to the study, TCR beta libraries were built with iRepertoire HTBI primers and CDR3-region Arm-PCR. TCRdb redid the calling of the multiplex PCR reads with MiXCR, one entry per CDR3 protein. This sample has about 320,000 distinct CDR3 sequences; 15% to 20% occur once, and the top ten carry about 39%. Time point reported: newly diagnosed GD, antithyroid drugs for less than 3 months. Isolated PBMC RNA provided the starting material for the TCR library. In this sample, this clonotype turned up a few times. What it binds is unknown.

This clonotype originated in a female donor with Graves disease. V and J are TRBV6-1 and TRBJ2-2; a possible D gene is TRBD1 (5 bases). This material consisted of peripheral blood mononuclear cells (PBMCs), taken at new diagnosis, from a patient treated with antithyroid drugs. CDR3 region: CASSEYLDTHTGELFF. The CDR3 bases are TGTGCCAGCAGTGAATATCTGGACACCCACACCGGGGAGCTGTTTTTT.